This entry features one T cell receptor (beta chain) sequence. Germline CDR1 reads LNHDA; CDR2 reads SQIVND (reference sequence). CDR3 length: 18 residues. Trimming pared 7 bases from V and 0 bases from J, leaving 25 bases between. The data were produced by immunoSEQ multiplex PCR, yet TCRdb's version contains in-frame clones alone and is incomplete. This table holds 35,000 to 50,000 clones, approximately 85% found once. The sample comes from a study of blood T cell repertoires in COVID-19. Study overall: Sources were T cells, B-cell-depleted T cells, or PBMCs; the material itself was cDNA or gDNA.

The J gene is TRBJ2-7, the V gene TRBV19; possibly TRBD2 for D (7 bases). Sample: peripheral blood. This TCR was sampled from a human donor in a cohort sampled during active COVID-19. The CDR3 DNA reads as TGTGCCAGTACCTACGGAGGAGGGAGGGGGGCCAGCTCCTACGAGCAGTACTTC. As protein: CASTYGGGRGASSYEQYF.